This TCR beta chain was recorded in a study of tumor-infiltrating lymphocytes in primary liver carcinoma. General study results and limits: Tumor-adjacent and tumor-blood pairs overlapped less than tumor region pairs did.

Constant-region priming of roughly 0.45 ug total RNA yielded TCR beta cDNA. Slightly modified ARM-PCR served as the procedure for the TCR beta libraries. These libraries came from three rounds of nested multiplex PCR. Amplification in the first two PCR rounds was performed using TRBV1-TRBV30 forward primers and a C-beta reverse primer for approximately 10 cycles each. In TCRdb, the multiplex PCR reads were re-called with MiXCR into one record per CDR3 protein. The sample yields around 47,000 distinct CDR3 sequences, around 70% seen once. Co-extraction yielded RNA and DNA from around 20-30 mg of unsorted bulk tissue. Regarding this clonotype: The antigen is not known.

The germline CDR1 and CDR2 sequences are MNHNS and SASEGT. The germline V and J ends were trimmed by 6 bases and 1 base, with 13 bases remaining between them. This CDR3 has 14 residues. The sequence was collected from a man in his forties with primary liver carcinoma and hepatitis B virus infection. The specimen sequenced was liver tumor tissue from sampling region 2. The subset was: tumor region T2, inferior pole. This sequence joins TRBV6-1 and TRBJ2-7, with D possibly TRBD2 on 5 matching bases. The CDR3, as DNA: TGTGCCAGCAGACTACAGCGGAGATCCTACGAGCAGTACTTC. It is translated as CASRLQRRSYEQYF.